This paragraph covers one TCR beta chain sequence. The record originates from a study of blood T cell repertoires in COVID-19. Overall study context: From T cells, B-cell-depleted T cells, or PBMCs came the material, which was cDNA or gDNA.

Study members were between roughly 18 and 89 years old and lived in about two dozen US regions. Cohorts were based on clinical histories the participants reported. Recovery among Cohort 3 donors was established by two negative PCRs, clearance, or symptom resolution. Sequencing was performed with immunoSEQ multiplex PCR; in TCRdb, only in-frame clones are kept and a portion is missing. The data contain a few hundred thousand clones, about nine tenths of them singletons. The receptor was derived from a man between 25 and 39 years old who had recovered from COVID-19. Input material: PBMCs or T cells enriched from blood (not recorded which).

CDR3 amino acids: CASSSVKAQGPRSPLHF. The CDR3 nucleotides are TGTGCCAGCAGCTCAGTCAAAGCTCAGGGTCCTCGTTCACCCCTCCACTTT. The chain carries TRBV7-9 and TRBJ1-6, with TRBD1 as a possible D gene (5 bases). CDR1 is SEHNR, CDR2 FQNEAQ, per germline (reference sequence). V lost 4 bases and J 9 bases, leaving 22 bases between the germline ends. This CDR3 comprises 17 residues. The variable domain in full, with the rest retrieved from reference TRBV7-9 and TRBJ1-6, is DTGVSQNPRHKITKRGQNVTFRCDPISEHNRLYWYRQTLGQGPEFLTYFQNEAQLEKSRLLSDRFSAERPKGSFSTLEIQRTEQGDSAMYLCASSSVKAQGPRSPLHFGNGTRLTVT.